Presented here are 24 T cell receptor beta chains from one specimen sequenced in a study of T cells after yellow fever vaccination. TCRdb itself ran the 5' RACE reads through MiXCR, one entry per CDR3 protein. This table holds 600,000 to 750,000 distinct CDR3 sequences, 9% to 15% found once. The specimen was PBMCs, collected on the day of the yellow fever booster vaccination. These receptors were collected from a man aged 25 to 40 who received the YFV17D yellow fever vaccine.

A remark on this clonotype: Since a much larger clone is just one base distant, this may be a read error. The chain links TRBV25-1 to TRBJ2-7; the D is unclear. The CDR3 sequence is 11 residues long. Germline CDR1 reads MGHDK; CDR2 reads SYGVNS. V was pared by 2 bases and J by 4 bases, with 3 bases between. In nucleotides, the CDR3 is TGTGCCAGCAGTGAAAAGTACGAGCAGTACTTC. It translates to CASSEKYEQYF.

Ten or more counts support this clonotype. For the CDR3, the DNA is TGTGCCAGCAGTTACGGCAACTCCTACGAGCAGTACTTC. Translated: CASSYGNSYEQYF. The chain employs TRBV6-6 and TRBJ2-7, with D unresolved. Trimming stripped 2 bases from V and 0 bases from J, with 5 bases between. CDR1 and CDR2 from the germline V gene are MNHNY and SVGAGI (reference sequence). The CDR3 is made up of 13 amino acids.

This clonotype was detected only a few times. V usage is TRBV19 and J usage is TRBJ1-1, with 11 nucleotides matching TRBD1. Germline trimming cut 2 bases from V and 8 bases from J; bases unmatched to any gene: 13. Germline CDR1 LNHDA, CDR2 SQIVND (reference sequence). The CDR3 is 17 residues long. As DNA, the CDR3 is TGTGCCAGTAGTATAATAGGTCTCGGACAGGGGGCGAAGGAAGCTTTCTTT. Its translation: CASSIIGLGQGAKEAFF.

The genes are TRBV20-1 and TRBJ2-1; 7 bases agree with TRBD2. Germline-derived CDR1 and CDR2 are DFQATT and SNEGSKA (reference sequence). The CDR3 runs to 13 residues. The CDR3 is CSAWEGSYNEQFF. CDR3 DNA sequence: TGCAGCGCTTGGGAGGGTTCCTACAATGAGCAGTTCTTC.

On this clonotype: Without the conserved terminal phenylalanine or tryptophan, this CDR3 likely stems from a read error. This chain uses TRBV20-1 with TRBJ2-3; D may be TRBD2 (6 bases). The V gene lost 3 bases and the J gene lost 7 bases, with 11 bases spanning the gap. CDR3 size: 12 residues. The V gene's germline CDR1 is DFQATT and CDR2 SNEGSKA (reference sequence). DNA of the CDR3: TGCAGTGCTAGTCAGGCGGGAAATACGCAGTATTCT. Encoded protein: CSASQAGNTQYS.

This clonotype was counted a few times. As DNA, the CDR3 is TGCGCCAGCAGCCAAGATCGCGGACAGGGTGGGACTGAGCAGTTCTTC. It translates to CASSQDRGQGGTEQFF. The chain employs TRBV4-3 and TRBJ2-1; 8 nucleotides line up with TRBD1. The J segment lost 9 bases and the V segment lost 0 bases, leaving 10 bases of the junction unmatched. The germline gives CDR1 LGHNA, CDR2 YSLEER. The CDR3 has 16 residues.

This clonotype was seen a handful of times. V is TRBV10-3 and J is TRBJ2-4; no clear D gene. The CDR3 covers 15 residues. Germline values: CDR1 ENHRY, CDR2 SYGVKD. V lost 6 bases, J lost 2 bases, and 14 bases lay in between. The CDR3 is CAISQLQDPKNIQYF. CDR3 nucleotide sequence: TGTGCCATCAGCCAATTGCAGGATCCCAAAAACATTCAGTACTTC.

CDR3 region: CASSQTGQMNQPQHF. CDR3 DNA: TGTGCCAGCAGCCAGACGGGACAGATGAATCAGCCCCAGCATTTT. The rearrangement joins TRBV3-1 to TRBJ1-5; 7 nucleotides match TRBD1. The trim removed 3 bases at V and 4 bases at J, leaving 6 bases unmatched. The length of the CDR3 is 15 residues. The germline V gene has CDR1 LGHDT and CDR2 YNNKEL (reference sequence). Together with reference TRBV3-1 and TRBJ1-5, the CDR3 gives the full variable domain: DTAVSQTPKYLVTQMGNDKSIKCEQNLGHDTMYWYKQDSKKFLKIMFSYNNKELIINETVPNRFSPKSPDKAHLNLHINSLELGDSAVYFCASSQTGQMNQPQHFGDGTRLSIL.

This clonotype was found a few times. The CDR3 DNA sequence: TGCGCCAGCAGCCAAGATCCTCCTCACCGGGACCACCTTTACAATGAGCAGTTCTTC. The encoded protein is CASSQDPPHRDHLYNEQFF. V usage is TRBV4-3 and J usage is TRBJ2-1, with D possibly being TRBD1 or TRBD2 (5 bases each). Trimming stripped 0 bases from V and 4 bases from J, with 22 bases between. The CDR3 extends over 19 amino acids. Per the germline V gene, CDR1 is LGHNA and CDR2 is YSLEER.

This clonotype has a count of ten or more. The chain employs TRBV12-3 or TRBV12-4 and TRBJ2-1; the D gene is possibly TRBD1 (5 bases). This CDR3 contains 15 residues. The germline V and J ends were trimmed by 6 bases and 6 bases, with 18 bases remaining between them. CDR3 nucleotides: TGTGCCAGCAGACTCTTAAACCAGGGCCGCAATGAGCAGTTCTTC. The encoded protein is CASRLLNQGRNEQFF.

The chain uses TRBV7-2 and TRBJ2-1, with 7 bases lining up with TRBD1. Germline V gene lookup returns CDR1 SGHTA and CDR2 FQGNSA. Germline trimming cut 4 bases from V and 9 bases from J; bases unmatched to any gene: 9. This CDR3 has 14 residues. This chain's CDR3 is CASSSLQGRIEQFF. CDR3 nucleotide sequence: TGTGCCAGCAGCTCGCTACAGGGGAGAATTGAGCAGTTCTTC.

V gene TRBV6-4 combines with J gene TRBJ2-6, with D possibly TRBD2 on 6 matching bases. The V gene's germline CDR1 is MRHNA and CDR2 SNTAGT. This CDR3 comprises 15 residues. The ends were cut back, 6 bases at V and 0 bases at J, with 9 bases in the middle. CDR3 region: CASSKEGSGANVLTF. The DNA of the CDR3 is TGTGCCAGCAGCAAGGAGGGCTCTGGGGCCAACGTCCTGACTTTC.

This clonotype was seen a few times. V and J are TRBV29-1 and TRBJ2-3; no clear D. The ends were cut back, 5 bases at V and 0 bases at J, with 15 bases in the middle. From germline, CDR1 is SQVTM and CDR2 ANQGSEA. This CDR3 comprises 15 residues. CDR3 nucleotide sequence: TGCAGCGTTCACGACCCTAGGGTGAGCACAGATACGCAGTATTTT. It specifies CSVHDPRVSTDTQYF.

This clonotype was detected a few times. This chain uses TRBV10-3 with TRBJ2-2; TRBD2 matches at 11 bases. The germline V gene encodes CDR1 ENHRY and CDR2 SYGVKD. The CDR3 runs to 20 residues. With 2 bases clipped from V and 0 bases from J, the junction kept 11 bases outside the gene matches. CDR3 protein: CAISELRLAGLPTNTGELFF. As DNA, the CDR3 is TGTGCCATCAGTGAGCTACGACTAGCGGGATTGCCGACGAACACCGGGGAGCTGTTTTTT.

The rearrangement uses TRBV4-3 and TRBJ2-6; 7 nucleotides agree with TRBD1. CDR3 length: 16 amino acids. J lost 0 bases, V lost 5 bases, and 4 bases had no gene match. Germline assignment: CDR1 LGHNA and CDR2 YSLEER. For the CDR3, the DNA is TGCGCCAGCAGCGGGACAGCCTACTCTGGGGCCAACGTCCTGACTTTC. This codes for CASSGTAYSGANVLTF.

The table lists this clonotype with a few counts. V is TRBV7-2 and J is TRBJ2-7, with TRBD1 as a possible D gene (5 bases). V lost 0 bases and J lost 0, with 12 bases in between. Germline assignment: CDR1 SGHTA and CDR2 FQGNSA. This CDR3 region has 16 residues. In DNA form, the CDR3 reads TGTGCCAGCAGCTTAGCCAGGGTAAGGGCCTCCTACGAGCAGTACTTC. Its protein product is CASSLARVRASYEQYF.

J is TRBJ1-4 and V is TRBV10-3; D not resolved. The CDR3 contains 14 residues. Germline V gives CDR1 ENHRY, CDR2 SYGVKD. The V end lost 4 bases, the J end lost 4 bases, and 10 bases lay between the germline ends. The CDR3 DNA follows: TGTGCCATCAGTGGGTTGGAGTTTAATGAAAAACTGTTTTTT. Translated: CAISGLEFNEKLFF.

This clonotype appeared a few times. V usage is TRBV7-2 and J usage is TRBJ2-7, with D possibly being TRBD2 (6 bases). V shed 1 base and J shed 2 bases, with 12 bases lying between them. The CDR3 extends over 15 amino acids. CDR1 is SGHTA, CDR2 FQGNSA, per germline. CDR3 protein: CASSLVGGSTYEQYF. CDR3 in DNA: TGTGCCAGCAGCTTAGTTGGGGGGTCCACCTACGAGCAGTACTTC.

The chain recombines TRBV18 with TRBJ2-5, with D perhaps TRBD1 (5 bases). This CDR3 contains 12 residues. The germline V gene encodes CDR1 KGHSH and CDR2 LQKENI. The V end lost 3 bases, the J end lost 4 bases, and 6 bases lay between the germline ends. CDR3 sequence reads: CASSPQGETQYF. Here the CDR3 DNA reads TGTGCCAGCTCACCCCAGGGAGAGACCCAGTACTTC.

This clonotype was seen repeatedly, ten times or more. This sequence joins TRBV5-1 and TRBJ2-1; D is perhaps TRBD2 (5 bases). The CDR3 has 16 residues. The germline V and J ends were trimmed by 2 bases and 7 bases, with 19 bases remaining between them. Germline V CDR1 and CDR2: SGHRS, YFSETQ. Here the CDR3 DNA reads TGCGCCAGCAGCTTTGGGTCGGAGACCCGACTAAATGAGCAGTTCTTC. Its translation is CASSFGSETRLNEQFF.

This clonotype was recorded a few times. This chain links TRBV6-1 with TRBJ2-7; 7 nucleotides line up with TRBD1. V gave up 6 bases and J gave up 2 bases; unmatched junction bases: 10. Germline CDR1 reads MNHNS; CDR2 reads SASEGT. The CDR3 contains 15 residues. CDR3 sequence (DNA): TGTGCCAGCAGACACCGGGACAGAGGGACCTACGAGCAGTACTTC. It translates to CASRHRDRGTYEQYF.

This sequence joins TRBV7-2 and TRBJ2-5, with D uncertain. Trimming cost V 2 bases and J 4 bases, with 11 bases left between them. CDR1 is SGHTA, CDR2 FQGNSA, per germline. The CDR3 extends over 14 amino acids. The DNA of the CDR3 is TGTGCCAGCAGCTTAAGGAGAACAGCAGAGACCCAGTACTTC. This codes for CASSLRRTAETQYF.

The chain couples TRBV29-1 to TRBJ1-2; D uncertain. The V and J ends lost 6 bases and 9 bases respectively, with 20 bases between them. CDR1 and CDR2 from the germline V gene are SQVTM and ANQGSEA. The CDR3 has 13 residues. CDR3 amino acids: CSVPGREGRSYTF. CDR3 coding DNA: TGCAGCGTCCCTGGGAGGGAGGGCAGGAGCTACACCTTC.

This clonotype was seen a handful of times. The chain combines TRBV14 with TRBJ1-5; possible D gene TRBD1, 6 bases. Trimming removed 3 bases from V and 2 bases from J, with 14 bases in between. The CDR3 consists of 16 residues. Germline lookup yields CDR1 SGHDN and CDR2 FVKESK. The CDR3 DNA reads TGTGCCAGCAGCCAGCCACCGGACAGAGGCAATCAGCCCCAGCATTTT. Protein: CASSQPPDRGNQPQHF.